These 9 T cell receptor beta chains originate from one sample sequenced in a study of blood T cell repertoires in COVID-19 (dated by TCRdb to the early 2020s). The library was made by the immunoSEQ multiplex PCR assay. TCRdb's version of the immuneACCESS table is confined to in-frame rearrangements and falls short of the full clone set. An unresolved V gene accounts for under half of the shortfall where checked; the remainder is of unknown origin. The sample has fewer than 110,000 clones on record, around 90% of them singletons. Of the sample, under 5.5% is held by the ten largest clones. Sequenced input: peripheral blood. These receptors all come from a man in his forties or fifties with active or convalescent COVID-19.

This chain links TRBV9 with TRBJ1-5; 9 bases line up with TRBD1. V shed 7 bases, J shed 5 bases, and the junction held 4 bases outside the gene matches. This CDR3 is 13 amino acids long. Germline values: CDR1 SGDLS, CDR2 YYNGEE. The CDR3 DNA reads as TGTGCCAGCGGGACAGGGAAGGATCAGCCCCAGCATTTT. Its protein product is CASGTGKDQPQHF.

This chain links TRBV19 with TRBJ2-3; TRBD1 matches 8 bases. The V segment lost 4 bases and the J segment 1 base; nucleotides outside the gene matches: 4. CDR1 and CDR2 from the germline V gene are LNHDA and SQIVND (reference sequence). This CDR3 has 15 amino acids. CDR3 amino acids: CASSSQTGGTDTQYF. CDR3 nucleotides: TGTGCCAGTAGTAGCCAGACAGGGGGCACAGATACGCAGTATTTT.

The chain is built from TRBV4-3 and TRBJ2-5; D unclear. V gave up 4 bases and J gave up 5 bases, with 14 bases separating them. CDR1 is LGHNA, CDR2 YSLEER, per germline. The CDR3 runs to 14 residues. The CDR3: CASSRKSFGETQYF. The DNA for the CDR3 is TGCGCCAGCAGCCGGAAATCCTTCGGGGAGACCCAGTACTTC.

The gene calls are TRBV2 and TRBJ1-2; maybe TRBD1 (5 bases). This CDR3 region has 16 residues. V lost 1 base and J 8 bases, leaving 20 bases between the germline ends. Germline CDR1 is SNHLY and CDR2 is FYNNEI. DNA of the CDR3: TGTGCCAGCAGTGAAGGGGGCACGGTGGGAACGCACGGCTACACCTTC. This codes for CASSEGGTVGTHGYTF.

The chain joins TRBV14 to TRBJ2-7, with D possibly matching TRBD1 (7 bases). Germline CDR1 is SGHDN and CDR2 is FVKESK. The CDR3 runs to 15 residues. V shed 1 base and J shed 5 bases, with 15 bases lying between them. CDR3 sequence reads: CASSQVAGGYDEQYF. In nucleotides, the CDR3 is TGTGCCAGCAGCCAAGTGGCAGGGGGGTACGACGAGCAGTACTTC.

V gene TRBV4-3 combines with J gene TRBJ2-3; 7 bases agree with TRBD1. This CDR3 is built from 18 residues. V shed 0 bases, J shed 6 bases, and the junction held 15 bases outside the gene matches. Per germline, CDR1 LGHNA and CDR2 YSLEER. The CDR3 protein is CASSQDRGRQLQMDTQYF. As DNA, the CDR3 is TGCGCCAGCAGCCAAGATAGGGGGCGGCAGCTGCAAATGGATACGCAGTATTTT.

The chain uses TRBV2 and TRBJ2-1, with 8 nucleotides matching TRBD1. CDR1 SNHLY and CDR2 FYNNEI come from the germline V gene. The CDR3 consists of 18 residues. V lost 5 bases, J lost 6 bases, and 18 bases stayed unmatched. The CDR3 bases are TGTGCCAGCAGTCCTCTAGACAGGGGACCCCCGACGGCCAATGAGCAGTTCTTC. It codes for CASSPLDRGPPTANEQFF.

This rearrangement joins TRBV19 to TRBJ2-7; tentatively, D is TRBD1 (5 bases). Trimming removed 3 bases at V and 0 bases at J, with 9 bases between. The CDR3 has 14 residues. Germline V CDR1 and CDR2: LNHDA, SQIVND (reference sequence). This CDR3 is CASSIQGSSYEQYF. The CDR3 nucleotides read TGTGCCAGTAGTATCCAGGGAAGCTCCTACGAGCAGTACTTC. Variable domain in full (rest from reference TRBV19 and TRBJ2-7): DGGITQSPKYLFRKEGQNVTLSCEQNLNHDAMYWYRQDPGQGLRLIYYSQIVNDFQKGDIAEGYSVSREKKESFPLTVTSAQKNPTAFYLCASSIQGSSYEQYFGPGTRLTVT.

This clone was observed a single time. The rearrangement joins TRBV5-1 to TRBJ1-4; 9 bases fit TRBD1. Trimming took 7 bases from V and 8 from J; bases not matched to a gene: 12. Per the germline V gene, CDR1 is SGHRS and CDR2 is YFSETQ. The CDR3 loop spans 15 amino acids. CDR3 DNA sequence: TGCGCCAGCCGATTACAGGGGGCCTCTTTGGAAAAACTGTTTTTT. As protein: CASRLQGASLEKLFF.